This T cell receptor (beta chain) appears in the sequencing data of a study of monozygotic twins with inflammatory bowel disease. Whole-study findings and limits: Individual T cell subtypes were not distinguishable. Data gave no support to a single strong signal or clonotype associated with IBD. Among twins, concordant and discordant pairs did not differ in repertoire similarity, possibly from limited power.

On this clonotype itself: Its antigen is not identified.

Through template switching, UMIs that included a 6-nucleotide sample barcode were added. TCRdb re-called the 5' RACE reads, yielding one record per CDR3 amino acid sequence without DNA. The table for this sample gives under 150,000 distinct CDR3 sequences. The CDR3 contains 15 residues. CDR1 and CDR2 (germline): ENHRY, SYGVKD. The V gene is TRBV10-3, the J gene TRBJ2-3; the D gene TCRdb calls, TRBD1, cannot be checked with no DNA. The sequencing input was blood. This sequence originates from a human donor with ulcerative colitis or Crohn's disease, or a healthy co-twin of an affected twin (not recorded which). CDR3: CAITRQRSSTDTQYF.